This paragraph covers one TCR beta chain sequence. Method: immunoSEQ multiplex PCR; TCRdb's copy keeps in-frame clones and lacks some. The sample lists approximately 290,000 clones; about nine tenths were seen once. CDR1 is SEHNR, CDR2 FQNEAQ, per germline (reference sequence). V dropped 1 base and J dropped 2 bases, with 7 bases sitting between them. The CDR3 sequence is 14 residues long. Assignment of participants to cohorts was predicated upon participant-reported clinical history. The sample belongs to a study of blood T cell repertoires in COVID-19. The chain carries TRBV7-9 and TRBJ2-3; D is undetermined. The receptor comes from a woman in her thirties who had recovered from COVID-19. Sequencing was carried out using PBMCs or T cells enriched from blood (not recorded which). CDR3 DNA: TGTGCCAGCAGCTTAGGGCATAACACAGATACGCAGTATTTT. Encoded protein: CASSLGHNTDTQYF.